This T cell receptor beta chain was sequenced for a study of T cell changes during pregnancy in multiple sclerosis. This CDR3 region has 16 residues. With 5 bases clipped from V and 6 bases from J, the junction kept 12 bases outside the gene matches. Germline CDR1 SGHTA, CDR2 FQGTGA. Sequencing used immunoSEQ multiplex PCR; TCRdb keeps in-frame clones, though not all of them. The sample shows more than 55,000 clones, around 94% of them seen only once. Material: peripheral blood, obtained in the third trimester of pregnancy. This TCR derives from a female donor with multiple sclerosis, enrolled in a pregnancy study. The genes are TRBV7-3 and TRBJ2-2; the match to TRBD2 covers 7 bases. The CDR3 bases are TGTGCCAGCAGCGCGTTTAGACTAGCTTCGGCCGGGGAGCTGTTTTTT. It specifies CASSAFRLASAGELFF.